This T cell receptor beta chain was recovered during a study of PD-1 blockade in classical Hodgkin lymphoma. TCRdb's copy holds only in-frame clones and misses some; the assay was immunoSEQ multiplex PCR. The sample yields tens of thousands of clones, approximately 81% seen once. After autologous stem cell transplantation all patients relapsed, and prior brentuximab vedotin exposure differed between cohorts. About this clone: The antigen is not known.

Germline CDR1 reads SGHNT; CDR2 reads YYREEE (reference sequence). The CDR3 covers 14 residues. The V gene end was trimmed by 0 bases and the J gene end by 7 bases; junction bases not matched to a gene: 5. Study results and caveats: It was CD4+ TCR diversity, not CD8+, that rose significantly by C4D1. Causes of the repertoire differences remain undefined, possibly disease activity or prior therapy.

Here the sequenced sample was peripheral blood mononuclear cells (PBMCs), taken before the second cycle of nivolumab. The clonotype was recovered from a human donor with classical Hodgkin lymphoma. The chain couples TRBV5-4 to TRBJ1-2; 8 nucleotides agree with TRBD1. CDR3 sequence (DNA): TGTGCCAGCAGCTTGGAGGCAGGGGGCCGTGGCTACACCTTC. Translated: CASSLEAGGRGYTF. Looking up the rest from reference TRBV5-4 and TRBJ1-2 gives the full variable domain: ETGVTQSPTHLIKTRGQQVTLRCSSQSGHNTVSWYQQALGQGPQFIFQYYREEENGRGNFPPRFSGLQFPNYSSELNVNALELDDSALYLCASSLEAGGRGYTFGSGTRLTVV.